This T cell receptor beta chain comes out of a study of blood T cell repertoires in COVID-19. Study information: The origin of the acute and convalescent COVID-19 samples was the United States, Italy and Spain. The analysed material was cDNA or gDNA that came from T cells, B-cell-depleted T cells, or PBMCs.

Produced via immunoSEQ multiplex PCR; TCRdb's table is partial and in-frame only. There are under 75,000 clones in the sample; almost 90% occur only once, and less than 15% lies in the top ten. In regard to this clone: A read error may produce the germline difference seen at one junction end.

The receptor was isolated from a man between 60 and 70 years old with active COVID-19. Sequencing was carried out using peripheral blood.

CDR3 region: CASSRGGQGASGPF. As DNA, the CDR3 is TGTGCCAGCAGCCGTGGGGGACAGGGGGCCAGTGGTCCCTTC. This sequence joins TRBV7-9 and TRBJ1-2; 12 positions match TRBD1. Germline V lookup: CDR1 SEHNR, CDR2 FQNEAQ (reference sequence). This CDR3 region has 14 residues.